Listed below are T cell receptor beta chains from one sample, sequenced in a study of T cell changes during pregnancy in multiple sclerosis. Generated by immunoSEQ multiplex PCR, the TCRdb table keeps only in-frame clones and is missing some. This table holds roughly 93,000 clones, around 92% found once. Specimen: peripheral blood, collected after pregnancy. The receptor set was obtained from a female donor with multiple sclerosis, enrolled in a pregnancy study. Each CDR3 is given with its conserved first and last residue. Each record gives: clone size, J gene, V gene, CDR3 protein. The size of a clone is reported for some rows only, either as once, few or many, or as a class for expanded clones.

- | TRBJ1-5 | TRBV30 | CALSAGFGQPQHF
- | TRBJ2-5 | TRBV6-6 | CASSRGTGQETQYF
- | TRBJ1-5 | TRBV6-1 | CASSERGQGHQPQHF
- | TRBJ1-1 | TRBV6-6 | CASSYSPSTGDTEAFF
- | TRBJ1-1 | TRBV7-6 | CASSPQEATEAFF
- | TRBJ2-1 | TRBV6-6 | CASRTQGAGNEQFF
- | TRBJ2-6 | TRBV29-1 | CSVDPASQGNAGANVLTF
- | TRBJ1-1 | TRBV30 | CAWSFLHGAVEAFF
- | TRBJ2-7 | TRBV2 | CASSVQGASYEQYF
- | TRBJ2-1 | TRBV27 | CASSLWGENEQFF
- | TRBJ2-3 | TRBV11-2 | CASSLVGGTSTDTQYF
- | TRBJ2-7 | TRBV4-3 | CASSQDVSTGGRYEQYF
- | TRBJ1-2 | TRBV27 | CASRLRQGGGNYGYTF
few | TRBJ1-4 | TRBV19 | CASGRSGTGSEKLFF
- | TRBJ2-7 | TRBV15 | CATSRDLVRGQGKDEQYF
- | TRBJ2-2 | TRBV5-1 | CASSVSGSSGELFF
- | TRBJ2-7 | TRBV4-1 | CASSQEWGQGRHEQYF
- | TRBJ2-1 | TRBV19 | CASSMASGGNEQFF
- | TRBJ2-7 | TRBV6-1 | CASRLLPSYEQYF
- | TRBJ1-1 | TRBV4-3 | CASSQERADRGSSTEAFF
- | TRBJ1-1 | TRBV15 | CATSRDSLNTEAFF
- | TRBJ1-2 | TRBV18 | CASSRYQESSGYTF
- | TRBJ2-1 | TRBV4-1 | CASSQAGEQFF